The 13 T cell receptor beta chains below all came from one sample that was sequenced in a study of shared clonotypes between healthy human individuals. TCRdb's copy holds only in-frame clones and misses some; the assay was immunoSEQ multiplex PCR. The sample contains about 380,000 clones, 96% of which appear only once. Sequenced input: memory CD8+ T cells sorted from blood. Subset meaning: CD45RO+ cells pooled with CCR7-negative TemRA cells. The receptors originated from a young man in good health.

This chain links TRBV29-1 with TRBJ2-1; perhaps TRBD1 as D (5 bases). CDR3 length equals 13 residues. Germline lookup yields CDR1 SQVTM and CDR2 ANQGSEA. V was pared by 8 bases and J by 7 bases, with 18 bases between. DNA for the CDR3: TGCAGCATAAAGCCAGGGTCCAAGAATGAGCAGTTCTTC. Its translation is CSIKPGSKNEQFF.

This clone is a singleton in its sample. The chain recombines TRBV2 with TRBJ2-2; TRBD2 aligns across 7 bases. CDR3 size: 15 residues. CDR1 and CDR2 (germline): SNHLY, FYNNEI. The J segment lost 4 bases and the V segment lost 4 bases, leaving 6 bases of the junction unmatched. CDR3 bases: TGTGCCAGCAGTGTCGGCGGGAGTGTCACCGGGGAGCTGTTTTTT. It is translated as CASSVGGSVTGELFF.

The rearrangement links TRBV28 to TRBJ2-7, with a tentative D call TRBD1 (6 bases). Per germline, CDR1 MDHEN and CDR2 SYDVKM. This CDR3 has 14 residues. V lost 6 bases and J lost 0, with 12 bases in between. The CDR3 bases are TGTGCCAGCAGGAGTACAGGGAGCTCCTACGAGCAGTACTTC. Translation: CASRSTGSSYEQYF.

J is TRBJ2-7 and V is TRBV6-1; perhaps TRBD2 as D (7 bases). Germline V gene sequence: CDR1 MNHNS, CDR2 SASEGT. The length of the CDR3 is 12 residues. The V end lost 11 bases, the J end lost 2 bases, and 13 bases lay between the germline ends. CDR3 residues: CAVLGGAYEQYF. CDR3 nucleotide sequence: TGTGCCGTCCTAGGGGGGGCCTACGAGCAGTACTTC.

This CDR3 reads CASSTSGSKVDTQYF. DNA of the CDR3: TGCGCCAGCAGCACGAGCGGGAGCAAGGTGGATACGCAGTATTTT. J is TRBJ2-3 and V is TRBV5-1; 8 bases are shared with TRBD2. The germline V gene encodes CDR1 SGHRS and CDR2 YFSETQ. J was trimmed by 6 bases and V by 4 bases; bases with no gene match: 10. CDR3 length: 15 residues.

This chain links TRBV30 with TRBJ1-1, with D hard to call. Germline V gene data show CDR1 as GTSNPN and CDR2 as SVGIG (reference sequence). V lost 4 bases and J lost 8, with 11 bases in between. The CDR3 covers 11 residues. DNA for the CDR3: TGTGCCTGGATTGGCTCTGTCGAAGCTTTCTTT. Encoded protein: CAWIGSVEAFF.

This clone was found once. This chain connects TRBV9 to TRBJ2-1, with a possible D match to TRBD2 (5 bases). Germline V gene sequence: CDR1 SGDLS, CDR2 YYNGEE. The CDR3 has 15 amino acids. Deletions cut 4 bases from V and 0 bases from J, with 11 bases between. The CDR3 is CASSISGSSYNEQFF. The CDR3 DNA is TGTGCCAGCAGCATAAGCGGAAGCTCCTACAATGAGCAGTTCTTC. Looking up the rest from reference TRBV9 and TRBJ2-1 gives the full variable domain: DSGVTQTPKHLITATGQRVTLRCSPRSGDLSVYWYQQSLDQGLQFLIQYYNGEERAKGNILERFSAQQFPDLHSELNLSSLELGDSALYFCASSISGSSYNEQFFGPGTRLTVL.

Only one count was recorded for this clone. This sequence joins TRBV28 and TRBJ1-3; a weak D match, TRBD1 (6 bases). The V gene's germline CDR1 is MDHEN and CDR2 SYDVKM. Trimming stripped 5 bases from V and 0 bases from J, with 14 bases between. The CDR3 sequence is 16 residues long. The chain's CDR3 is CASSLRGQSSGNTIYF. DNA for the CDR3: TGTGCCAGCAGTCTCAGGGGCCAGAGCTCTGGAAACACCATATATTTT.

The chain carries TRBV30 and TRBJ2-7; 8 nucleotides line up with TRBD2. The V segment lost 2 bases and the J segment 7 bases; nucleotides outside the gene matches: 13. CDR1 GTSNPN and CDR2 SVGIG come from the germline V gene (reference sequence). The length of the CDR3 is 15 residues. The CDR3 reads CAWSTLGTSLWEQYF. CDR3 sequence (DNA): TGTGCCTGGAGTACCTTGGGGACTAGTTTATGGGAGCAGTACTTC.

V and J are TRBV2 and TRBJ2-1, with TRBD2 matching over 9 bases. V dropped 3 bases and J dropped 0; count of bases not matched to a gene: 6. The length of the CDR3 is 17 residues. The germline V gene has CDR1 SNHLY and CDR2 FYNNEI. The CDR3 protein is CASSEGAGGSSYNEQFF. CDR3 nucleotide sequence: TGTGCCAGCAGTGAGGGGGCGGGAGGGAGCTCCTACAATGAGCAGTTCTTC.

The chain has TRBV7-2 and TRBJ1-2; no definite D call. The germline gives CDR1 SGHTA, CDR2 FQGNSA. The CDR3 sequence is 14 residues long. Trimming removed 1 base at V and 4 bases at J, with 10 bases between. CDR3 nucleotides: TGTGCCAGCAGCTTAGGGCTCAGAGGCTATGGCTACACCTTC. Its translation is CASSLGLRGYGYTF.

This sequence joins TRBV10-1 and TRBJ2-3; TRBD2 matches 9 bases. This CDR3 contains 14 residues. Per the germline V gene, CDR1 is WNHNN and CDR2 is SYGVQD (reference sequence). J lost 5 bases, V lost 6 bases, and 6 bases had no gene match. The CDR3 region is CASSGTSIKDTQYF. In nucleotides, the CDR3 is TGCGCCAGCAGCGGGACTAGCATAAAAGATACGCAGTATTTT.

The chain is built from TRBV28 and TRBJ2-7, with 10 bases fitting TRBD2. Germline lookup yields CDR1 MDHEN and CDR2 SYDVKM. The CDR3 extends over 16 amino acids. The trim removed 6 bases at V and 2 bases at J, leaving 10 bases unmatched. The CDR3 bases are TGTGCCAGCAGATCCCATACTAGCGGGAAGACCTACGAGCAGTACTTC. Amino acids: CASRSHTSGKTYEQYF.